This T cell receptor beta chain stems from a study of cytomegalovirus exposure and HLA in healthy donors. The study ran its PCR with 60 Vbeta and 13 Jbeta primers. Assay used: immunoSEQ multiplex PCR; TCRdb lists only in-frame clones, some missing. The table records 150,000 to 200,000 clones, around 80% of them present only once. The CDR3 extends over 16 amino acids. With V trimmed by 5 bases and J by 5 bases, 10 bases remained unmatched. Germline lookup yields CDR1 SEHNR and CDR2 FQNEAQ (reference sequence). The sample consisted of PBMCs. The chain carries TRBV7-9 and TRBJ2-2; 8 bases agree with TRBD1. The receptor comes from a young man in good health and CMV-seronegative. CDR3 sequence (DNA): TGTGCCAGCAGCCACCTCCAGGGGGCGAGAACCGGGGAGCTGTTTTTT. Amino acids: CASSHLQGARTGELFF.